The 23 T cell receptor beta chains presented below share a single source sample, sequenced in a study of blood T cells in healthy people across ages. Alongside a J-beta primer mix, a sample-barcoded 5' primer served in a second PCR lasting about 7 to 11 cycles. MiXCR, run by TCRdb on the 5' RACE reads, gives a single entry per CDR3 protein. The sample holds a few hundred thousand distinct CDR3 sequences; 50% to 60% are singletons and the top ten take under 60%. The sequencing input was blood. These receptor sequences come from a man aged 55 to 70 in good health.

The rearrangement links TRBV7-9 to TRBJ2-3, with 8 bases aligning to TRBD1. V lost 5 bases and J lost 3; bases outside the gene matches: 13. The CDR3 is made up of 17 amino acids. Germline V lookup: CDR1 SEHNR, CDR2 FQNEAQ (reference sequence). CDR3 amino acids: CASSPPATGVRTDTQYF. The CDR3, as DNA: TGTGCCAGCAGCCCCCCCGCGACAGGGGTGAGGACAGATACGCAGTATTTT. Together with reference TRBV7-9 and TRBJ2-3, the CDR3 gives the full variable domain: DTGVSQNPRHKITKRGQNVTFRCDPISEHNRLYWYRQTLGQGPEFLTYFQNEAQLEKSRLLSDRFSAERPKGSFSTLEIQRTEQGDSAMYLCASSPPATGVRTDTQYFGPGTRLTVL.

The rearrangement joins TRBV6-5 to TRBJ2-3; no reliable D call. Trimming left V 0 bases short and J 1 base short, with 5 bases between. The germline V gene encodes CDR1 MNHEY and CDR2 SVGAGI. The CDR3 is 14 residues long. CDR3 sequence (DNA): TGTGCCAGCAGTTACTCGGATGGCACAGATACGCAGTATTTT. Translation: CASSYSDGTDTQYF.

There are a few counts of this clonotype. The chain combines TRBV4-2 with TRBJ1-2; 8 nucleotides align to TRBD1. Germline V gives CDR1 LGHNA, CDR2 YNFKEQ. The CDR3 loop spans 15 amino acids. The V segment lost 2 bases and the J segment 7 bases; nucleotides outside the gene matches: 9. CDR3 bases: TGTGCCAGCAGCCAAAACAGGGGGGGAGCTATTGGCTACACCTTC. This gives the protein CASSQNRGGAIGYTF.

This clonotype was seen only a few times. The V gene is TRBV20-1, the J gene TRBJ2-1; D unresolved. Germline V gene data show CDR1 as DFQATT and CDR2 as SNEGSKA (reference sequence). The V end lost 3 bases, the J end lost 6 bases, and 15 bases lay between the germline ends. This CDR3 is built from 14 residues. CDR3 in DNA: TGCAGTGCTAGGGACGACTCCTCGGGCAATGAGCAGTTCTTC. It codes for CSARDDSSGNEQFF.

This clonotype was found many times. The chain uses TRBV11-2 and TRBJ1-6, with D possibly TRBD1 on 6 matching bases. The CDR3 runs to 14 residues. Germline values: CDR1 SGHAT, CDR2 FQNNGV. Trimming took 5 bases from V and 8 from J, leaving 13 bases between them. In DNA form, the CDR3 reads TGTGCCAGCAGCCCTGGGGGGGGCTATTCACCCCTCCACTTT. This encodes CASSPGGGYSPLHF.

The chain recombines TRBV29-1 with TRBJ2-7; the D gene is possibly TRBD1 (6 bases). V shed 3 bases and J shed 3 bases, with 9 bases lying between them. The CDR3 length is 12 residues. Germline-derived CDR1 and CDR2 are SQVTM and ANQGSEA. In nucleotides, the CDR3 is TGCAGCGTTGAGGACAGCGACTACGAGCAGTACTTC. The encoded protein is CSVEDSDYEQYF.

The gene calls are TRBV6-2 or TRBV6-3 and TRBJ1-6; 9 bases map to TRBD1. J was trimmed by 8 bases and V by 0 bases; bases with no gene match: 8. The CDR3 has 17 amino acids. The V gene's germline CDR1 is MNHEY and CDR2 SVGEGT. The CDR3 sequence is CASSYSIPTGGDSPLHF. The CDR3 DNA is TGTGCCAGCAGTTACTCGATCCCGACAGGGGGTGATTCACCCCTCCACTTT.

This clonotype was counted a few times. The DNA of the CDR3 is TGTGCCAGCAGCCCAACCGGGGGAGGGGTCGCGGGCTTGTTGAATGAGCAGTTCTTC. It codes for CASSPTGGGVAGLLNEQFF. The rearrangement joins TRBV12-3 or TRBV12-4 to TRBJ2-1, with TRBD2 identical over 7 bases. V lost 6 bases to trimming and J lost 7 bases; unmatched junction nucleotides: 24. The CDR3 spans 19 residues.

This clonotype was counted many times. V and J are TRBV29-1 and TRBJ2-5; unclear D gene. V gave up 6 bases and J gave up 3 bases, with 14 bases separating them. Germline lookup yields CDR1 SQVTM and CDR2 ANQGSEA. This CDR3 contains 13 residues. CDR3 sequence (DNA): TGCAGCGTCCGACCCTGGACGGAAGAGACCCAGTACTTC. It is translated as CSVRPWTEETQYF.

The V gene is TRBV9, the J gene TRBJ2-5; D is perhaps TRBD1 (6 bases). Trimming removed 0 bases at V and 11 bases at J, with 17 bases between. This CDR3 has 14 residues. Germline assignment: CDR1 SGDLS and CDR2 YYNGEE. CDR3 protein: CASSVGQAIGEQYF. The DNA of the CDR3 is TGTGCCAGCAGCGTAGGACAGGCTATTGGGGAGCAGTACTTC.

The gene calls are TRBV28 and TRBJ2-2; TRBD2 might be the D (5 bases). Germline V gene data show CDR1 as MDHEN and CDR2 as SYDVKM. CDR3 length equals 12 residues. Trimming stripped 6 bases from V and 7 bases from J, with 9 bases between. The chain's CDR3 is CASSLAYGELFF. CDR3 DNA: TGTGCCAGCAGCCTAGCATACGGGGAGCTGTTTTTT.

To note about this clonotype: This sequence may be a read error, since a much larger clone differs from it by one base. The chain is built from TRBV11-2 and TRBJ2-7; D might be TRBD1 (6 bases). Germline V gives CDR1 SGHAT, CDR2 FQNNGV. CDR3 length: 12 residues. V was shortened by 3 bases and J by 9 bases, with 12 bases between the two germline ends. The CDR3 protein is CASSFNRDGQYF. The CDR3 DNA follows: TGTGCCAGCAGCTTTAACAGGGATGGGCAGTACTTC.

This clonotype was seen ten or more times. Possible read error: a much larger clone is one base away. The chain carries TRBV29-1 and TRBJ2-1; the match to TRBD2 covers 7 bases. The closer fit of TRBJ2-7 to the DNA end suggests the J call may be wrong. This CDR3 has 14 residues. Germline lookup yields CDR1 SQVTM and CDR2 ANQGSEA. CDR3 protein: CSVTSPGGYNEQYF. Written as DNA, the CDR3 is TGCAGCGTCACCTCTCCGGGAGGATACAATGAGCAGTACTTC.

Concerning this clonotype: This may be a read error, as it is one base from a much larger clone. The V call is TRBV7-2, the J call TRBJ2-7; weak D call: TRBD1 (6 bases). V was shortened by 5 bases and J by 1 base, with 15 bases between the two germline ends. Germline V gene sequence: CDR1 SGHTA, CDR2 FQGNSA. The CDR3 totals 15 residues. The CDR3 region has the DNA TGTGCCAGCAGCCCTTGGGCACAGGGATCCTACGAGCAGTACTTC. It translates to CASSPWAQGSYEQYF.

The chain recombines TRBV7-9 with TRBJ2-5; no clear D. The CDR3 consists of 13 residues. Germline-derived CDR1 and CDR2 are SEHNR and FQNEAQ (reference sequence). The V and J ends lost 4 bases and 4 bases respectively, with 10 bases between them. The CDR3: CASSYLVGETQYF. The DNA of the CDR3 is TGTGCCAGCAGCTACCTCGTTGGAGAGACCCAGTACTTC.

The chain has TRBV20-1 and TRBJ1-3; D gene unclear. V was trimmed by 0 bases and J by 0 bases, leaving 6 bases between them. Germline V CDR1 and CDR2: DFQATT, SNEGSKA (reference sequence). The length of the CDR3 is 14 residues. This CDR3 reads CSARDRPSGNTIYF. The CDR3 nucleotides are TGCAGTGCTAGAGACAGACCCTCTGGAAACACCATATATTTT.

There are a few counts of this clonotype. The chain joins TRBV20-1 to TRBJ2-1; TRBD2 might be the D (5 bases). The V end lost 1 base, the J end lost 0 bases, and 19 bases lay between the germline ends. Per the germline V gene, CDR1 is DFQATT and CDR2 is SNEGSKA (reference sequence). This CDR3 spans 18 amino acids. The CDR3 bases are TGCAGTGCTAGAGTACGGATGAGGGAGCCGAGCTCCTACAATGAGCAGTTCTTC. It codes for CSARVRMREPSSYNEQFF.

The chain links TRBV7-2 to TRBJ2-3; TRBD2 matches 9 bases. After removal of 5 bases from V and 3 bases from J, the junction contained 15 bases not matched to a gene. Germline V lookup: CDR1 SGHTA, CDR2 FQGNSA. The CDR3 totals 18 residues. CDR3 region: CASSLRFGVAGETDTQYF. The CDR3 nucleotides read TGTGCCAGCAGCCTACGCTTCGGGGTAGCGGGAGAAACAGATACGCAGTATTTT.

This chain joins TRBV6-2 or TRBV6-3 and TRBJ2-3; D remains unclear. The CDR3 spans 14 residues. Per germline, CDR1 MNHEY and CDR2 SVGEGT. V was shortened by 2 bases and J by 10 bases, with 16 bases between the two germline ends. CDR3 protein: CASSYPGQARAQYF. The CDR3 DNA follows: TGTGCCAGCAGTTACCCGGGCCAGGCTAGGGCGCAGTATTTT.

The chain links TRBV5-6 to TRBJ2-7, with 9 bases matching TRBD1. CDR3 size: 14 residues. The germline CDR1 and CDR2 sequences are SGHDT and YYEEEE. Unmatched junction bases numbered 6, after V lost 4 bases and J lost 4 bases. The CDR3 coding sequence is TGTGCCAGCAGCAACGGACAGGGGTCTTACGAGCAGTACTTC. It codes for CASSNGQGSYEQYF.

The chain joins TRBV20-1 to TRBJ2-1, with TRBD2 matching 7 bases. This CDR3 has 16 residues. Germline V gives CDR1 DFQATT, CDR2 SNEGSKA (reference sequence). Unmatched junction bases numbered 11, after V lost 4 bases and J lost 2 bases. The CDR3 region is CSATPYRAGAYNEQFF. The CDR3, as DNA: TGCAGTGCTACCCCCTATAGGGCGGGGGCCTACAATGAGCAGTTCTTC.

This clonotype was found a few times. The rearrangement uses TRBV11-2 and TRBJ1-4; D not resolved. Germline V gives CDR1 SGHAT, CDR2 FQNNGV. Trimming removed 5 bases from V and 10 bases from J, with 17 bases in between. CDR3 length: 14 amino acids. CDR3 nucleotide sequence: TGTGCCAGCAGCCCCAGCGGCATTCGCGCAAAACTGTTTTTT. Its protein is CASSPSGIRAKLFF.

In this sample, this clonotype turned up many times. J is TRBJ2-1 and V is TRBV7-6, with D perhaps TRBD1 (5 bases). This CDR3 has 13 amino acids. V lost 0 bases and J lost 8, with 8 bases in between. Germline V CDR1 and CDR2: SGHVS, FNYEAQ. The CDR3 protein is CASSLAPRDEQFF. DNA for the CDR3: TGTGCCAGCAGCTTAGCCCCCAGGGATGAGCAGTTCTTC.